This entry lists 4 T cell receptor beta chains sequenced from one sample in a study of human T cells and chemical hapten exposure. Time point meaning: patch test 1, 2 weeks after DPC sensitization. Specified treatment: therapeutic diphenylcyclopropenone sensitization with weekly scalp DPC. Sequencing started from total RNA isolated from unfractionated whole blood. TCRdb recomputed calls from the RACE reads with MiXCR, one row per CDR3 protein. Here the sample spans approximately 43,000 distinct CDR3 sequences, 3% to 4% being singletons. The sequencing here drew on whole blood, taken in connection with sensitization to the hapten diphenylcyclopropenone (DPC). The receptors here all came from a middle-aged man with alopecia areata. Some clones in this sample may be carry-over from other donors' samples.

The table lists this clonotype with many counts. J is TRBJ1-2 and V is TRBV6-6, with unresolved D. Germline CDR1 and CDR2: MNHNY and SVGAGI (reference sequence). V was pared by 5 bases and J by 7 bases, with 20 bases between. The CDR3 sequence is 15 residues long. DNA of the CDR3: TGTGCCAGCAGTCCGACTTGGACTGACGCGAGTGGCTACACCTTC. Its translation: CASSPTWTDASGYTF.

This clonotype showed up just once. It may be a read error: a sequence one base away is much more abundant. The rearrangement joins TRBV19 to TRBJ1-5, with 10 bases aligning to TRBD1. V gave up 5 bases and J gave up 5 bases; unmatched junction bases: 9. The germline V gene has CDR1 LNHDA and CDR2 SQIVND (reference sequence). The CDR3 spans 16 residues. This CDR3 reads CASSPRTGGGDQPQHF. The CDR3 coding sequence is TGTGCCAGTAGTCCTCGGACAGGGGGGGGCGATCAGCCCCAGCATTTT.

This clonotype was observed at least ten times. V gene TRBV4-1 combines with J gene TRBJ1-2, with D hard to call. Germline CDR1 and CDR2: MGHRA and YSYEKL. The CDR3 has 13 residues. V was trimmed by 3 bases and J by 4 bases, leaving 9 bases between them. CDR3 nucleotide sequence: TGCGCCAGCAGCCACGATACCACCTATGGCTACACCTTC. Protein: CASSHDTTYGYTF.

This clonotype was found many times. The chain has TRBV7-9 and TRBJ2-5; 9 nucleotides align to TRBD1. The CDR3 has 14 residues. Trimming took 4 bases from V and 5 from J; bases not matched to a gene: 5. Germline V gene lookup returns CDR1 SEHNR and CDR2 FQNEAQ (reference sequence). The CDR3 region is CASSSDRGFETQYF. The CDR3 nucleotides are TGTGCCAGCAGCTCGGACAGGGGATTCGAGACCCAGTACTTC. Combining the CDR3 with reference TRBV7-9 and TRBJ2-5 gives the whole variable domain DTGVSQNPRHKITKRGQNVTFRCDPISEHNRLYWYRQTLGQGPEFLTYFQNEAQLEKSRLLSDRFSAERPKGSFSTLEIQRTEQGDSAMYLCASSSDRGFETQYFGPGTRLLVL.